The sequence of this TCR beta chain was determined in a study of T cell responses to AZD1222 COVID-19 vaccine. CDR3 length equals 17 residues. Germline CDR1 reads LGHDT; CDR2 reads YNNKEL (reference sequence). Trimming left V 0 bases short and J 4 bases short, with 15 bases between. The data were produced by immunoSEQ multiplex PCR, yet TCRdb's version contains in-frame clones alone and is incomplete. The sample carries more than 60,000 clones, around 86% recorded once. There are a few counts of this clone. Second doses that came at about 4 or about 12 weeks were put together. The source was peripheral blood, collected 28 days after the second AZD1222 dose. The chain employs TRBV3-1 (or the pseudogene TRBV3-2) and TRBJ1-4; D is ambiguous. The receptor was derived from an adult who received the AZD1222 COVID-19 vaccine. The CDR3 reads CASSQDPGESFNEKLFF. In DNA form, the CDR3 reads TGTGCCAGCAGCCAAGATCCCGGGGAAAGCTTTAATGAAAAACTGTTTTTT.